This TCR beta chain was identified in a study of cytomegalovirus exposure and HLA in healthy donors. The PCR used 60 Vbeta and 13 Jbeta primers. Generated by immunoSEQ multiplex PCR, the TCRdb table keeps only in-frame clones and is missing some. This sample's table reports tens of thousands of clones. The CDR3 runs 13 residues. CDR1 and CDR2 (germline): MNHNY, SVGAGI (reference sequence). With 11 bases clipped from V and 9 bases from J, the junction kept 13 bases outside the gene matches. This sequence joins TRBV6-6 and TRBJ2-1; 7 bases align to TRBD2. Sequences were obtained from PBMCs. This clonotype was obtained from a middle-aged man in good health and CMV-seronegative. Here the CDR3 DNA reads TGTGCCGGCGGGACTACCCAACCCCCTGAGCAGTTCTTC. This codes for CAGGTTQPPEQFF.